This paragraph covers one T cell receptor beta chain sequence. CDR3 length: 14 amino acids. From germline, CDR1 is PRHDT and CDR2 FYEKMQ (reference sequence). V lost 5 bases and J lost 4, with 14 bases in between. Data came from immunoSEQ multiplex PCR; TCRdb stores just in-frame clones and leaves some out. The repertoire holds fewer than 200,000 clones, with 85% to 90% as singletons. These data originate in a study of T cell responses to AZD1222 COVID-19 vaccine. The receptor was derived from an adult in good health. This chain links TRBV13 with TRBJ2-5; tentative D call: TRBD1 (6 bases). Here the sequenced sample was peripheral blood, taken on day 0 of AZD1222 vaccination. The CDR3: CASSTHTGRETQYF. The CDR3 DNA follows: TGTGCCAGCAGCACTCATACAGGGAGAGAGACCCAGTACTTC.